This passage covers 27 T cell receptor beta chains from one sample sequenced in a study of T-cell reconstitution after alpha-beta-depleted transplantation in children. Preparation of the TCRbeta library was carried out with unique molecular identifiers. TCRdb fed the PCR reads into MiXCR, producing one record per CDR3 protein. The repertoire holds 250,000 or so distinct CDR3 sequences, with roughly a quarter as singletons. Sequencing used PBMCs, mostly from graft donor cells, obtained 360 days after TCRalphabeta/CD19-depleted stem cell transplant. The receptors derive from a female patient aged 2-10 years who had a stem cell transplant for congenital amegakaryocytic thrombocytopenia, so the T cells may come from the graft donor.

The chain joins TRBV29-1 to TRBJ2-3; D possibly corresponds to TRBD1 (5 bases). This CDR3 spans 15 amino acids. V was clipped by 0 bases and J by 3 bases, with 13 bases between them. Per germline, CDR1 SQVTM and CDR2 ANQGSEA. The chain's CDR3 is CSVEDPQGRTDTQYF. CDR3 coding DNA: TGCAGCGTTGAAGATCCGCAGGGAAGAACAGATACGCAGTATTTT.

In its sample, this clonotype was seen many times. The V gene is TRBV12-3 or TRBV12-4, the J gene TRBJ2-3; 7 positions match TRBD1. This CDR3 spans 15 amino acids. V shed 6 bases and J 2 bases; nucleotides not matched to a gene: 8. CDR3 loop: CASSAGTANTDTQYF. In DNA, the CDR3 is TGTGCCAGCAGCGCCGGGACAGCCAACACAGATACGCAGTATTTT.

In this sample, this clonotype turned up a few times. The genes are TRBV20-1 and TRBJ2-7; perhaps TRBD1 as D (5 bases). The germline CDR1 and CDR2 sequences are DFQATT and SNEGSKA (reference sequence). The CDR3 has 15 amino acids. The V end was cut by 1 base, the J end by 3 bases, with 16 bases between. This chain's CDR3 is CSARGARAGYYEQYF. The CDR3 coding sequence is TGCAGTGCTAGAGGTGCCAGGGCAGGTTACTACGAGCAGTACTTC.

This chain connects TRBV20-1 to TRBJ1-4; 7 bases fit TRBD1. Trimming cost V 5 bases and J 4 bases; bases outside gene matches: 10. The germline CDR1 and CDR2 sequences are DFQATT and SNEGSKA (reference sequence). CDR3 length: 15 amino acids. The CDR3 DNA reads TGCAGTGCTCTACAGGGGTTCTCCGGTAATGAAAAACTGTTTTTT. This codes for CSALQGFSGNEKLFF.

Ten or more counts support this clonotype. The chain carries TRBV28 and TRBJ2-2, with unresolved D. Trimming took 8 bases from V and 0 from J, leaving 7 bases between them. CDR3 length equals 13 residues. Germline V gene lookup returns CDR1 MDHEN and CDR2 SYDVKM. The CDR3, as DNA: TGTGCCAGCGGGTACCCGAACACCGGGGAGCTGTTTTTT. Amino acid sequence: CASGYPNTGELFF.

The CDR3 region is CSVGSGLPDTQYF. DNA for the CDR3: TGCAGCGTGGGGTCGGGACTACCAGATACGCAGTATTTT. This chain joins TRBV29-1 and TRBJ2-3; 7 bases agree with TRBD2. Per the germline V gene, CDR1 is SQVTM and CDR2 is ANQGSEA. CDR3 length equals 13 residues. With V trimmed by 6 bases and J by 4 bases, 7 bases remained unmatched.

This clonotype was found a few times. This chain's CDR3 is CASSFDPRSYEQYF. In DNA form, the CDR3 reads TGTGCCAGCAGCTTCGATCCCCGTTCCTACGAGCAGTACTTC. This chain joins TRBV5-8 and TRBJ2-7; D is uncertain. V lost 2 bases, J lost 1 base, and 10 bases lay in between. Germline values: CDR1 SGHTS, CDR2 YDEGEE. The CDR3 loop spans 14 amino acids.

This chain uses TRBV10-3 with TRBJ2-4; D remains unclear. The CDR3 has 15 residues. Looked up from germline, CDR1 is ENHRY and CDR2 is SYGVKD. Trimming removed 2 bases at V and 1 base at J, with 9 bases between. DNA of the CDR3: TGTGCCATCAGTGAGGGGTTCAGGGCCAAAAACATTCAGTACTTC. Its translation is CAISEGFRAKNIQYF.

This clonotype appeared many times. This chain links TRBV20-1 with TRBJ2-1, with 8 bases fitting TRBD2. CDR1 and CDR2 (germline): DFQATT, SNEGSKA (reference sequence). This CDR3 has 14 residues. V dropped 1 base and J dropped 8; count of bases not matched to a gene: 7. This chain's CDR3 is CSARVGGRWDEQFF. CDR3 DNA sequence: TGCAGTGCTAGAGTTGGCGGGAGGTGGGATGAGCAGTTCTTC.

V is TRBV7-8 and J is TRBJ2-5; tentatively, D is TRBD2 (6 bases). This CDR3 comprises 18 residues. Trimming took 1 base from V and 2 from J, leaving 20 bases between them. Germline CDR1 SGHVS, CDR2 FQNEAQ. For the CDR3, the DNA is TGTGCCAGCAGCTTAGGAAGCGGGTACTGCCGGACACAAGAGACCCAGTACTTC. Translating it yields CASSLGSGYCRTQETQYF.

This chain links TRBV20-1 with TRBJ2-3; TRBD1 aligns across 8 bases. The V segment lost 7 bases and the J segment 0 bases; nucleotides outside the gene matches: 6. The CDR3 totals 14 residues. Looked up from germline, CDR1 is DFQATT and CDR2 is SNEGSKA (reference sequence). This CDR3 is CSVLTGVSTDTQYF. The CDR3 region has the DNA TGCAGTGTCCTGACAGGGGTGAGCACAGATACGCAGTATTTT.

This chain uses TRBV27 with TRBJ2-3; D unresolved. The V gene's germline CDR1 is MNHEY and CDR2 SMNVEV (reference sequence). The CDR3 loop spans 15 amino acids. V was cut by 9 bases and J by 0 bases, with 16 bases left in between. The CDR3 is CASLRAPFSTDTQYF. The CDR3 DNA reads TGTGCCAGTCTTCGAGCTCCCTTTAGCACAGATACGCAGTATTTT.

The genes are TRBV3-1 and TRBJ2-1; possible D gene TRBD2, 7 bases. This CDR3 has 12 residues. Looked up from germline, CDR1 is LGHDT and CDR2 is YNNKEL (reference sequence). Trimming stripped 2 bases from V and 15 bases from J, with 14 bases between. The CDR3 DNA reads TGTGCCAGCAGCCAAAGGGGGGGAGTCCCGTTCTTC. Translation gives CASSQRGGVPFF.

This clonotype was recorded at least ten times. The genes are TRBV28 and TRBJ2-7; TRBD1 matches at 7 bases. Germline V gene data show CDR1 as MDHEN and CDR2 as SYDVKM. With 6 bases clipped from V and 0 bases from J, the junction kept 2 bases outside the gene matches. The CDR3 covers 13 residues. CDR3 nucleotides: TGTGCCAGCAGGAGACAGGGCTCCTACGAGCAGTACTTC. Its translation is CASRRQGSYEQYF.

The chain joins TRBV7-6 to TRBJ1-6; D gene unclear. Germline V gene lookup returns CDR1 SGHVS and CDR2 FNYEAQ. Trimming pared 6 bases from V and 0 bases from J, leaving 6 bases between. There are 14 residues in the CDR3. The CDR3 DNA is TGTGCCAGCAGTAAGAGCTCCTATAATTCACCCCTCCACTTT. It yields the protein CASSKSSYNSPLHF. The whole variable domain, remainder taken from reference TRBV7-6 and TRBJ1-6, is GAGVSQSPRYKVTKRGQDVALRCDPISGHVSLYWYRQALGQGPEFLTYFNYEAQQDKSGLPNDRFSAERPEGSISTLTIQRTEQRDSAMYRCASSKSSYNSPLHFGNGTRLTVT.

This clonotype was seen a single time. The rearrangement links TRBV7-9 to TRBJ1-2, with 7 positions matching TRBD1. J gave up 7 bases and V 5 bases, and 16 bases lay outside the gene matches. This CDR3 region has 16 residues. CDR1 is SEHNR, CDR2 FQNEAQ, per germline (reference sequence). CDR3 in DNA: TGTGCCAGCAGCAACGAACTAACAGGGGAAGTAGCTGGCTACACCTTC. Protein sequence: CASSNELTGEVAGYTF.

There are a few counts of this clonotype. The V and J genes are TRBV12-3 or TRBV12-4 and TRBJ2-2; 9 bases align to TRBD1. The junction had 3 bases not matched to a gene; V was cut back by 3 bases and J by 4 bases. The CDR3 length is 15 residues. The CDR3 sequence is CASSFPTGGTGELFF. CDR3 sequence (DNA): TGTGCCAGCAGTTTCCCGACAGGGGGCACCGGGGAGCTGTTTTTT.

Comments on this clonotype: This clone may be a read error of a much larger clone one base away. The V gene is TRBV20-1, the J gene TRBJ1-1; D uncertain. The CDR3 covers 13 residues. CDR1 and CDR2 (germline): DFQATT, SNEGSKA (reference sequence). The chain's CDR3 is CGALTPTSTEAFF. The CDR3 DNA reads TGCGGTGCTTTGACCCCGACTAGCACTGAAGCTTTCTTT.

This clonotype has a count of ten or more. The chain employs TRBV4-1 and TRBJ2-7, with D perhaps matching TRBD2 (6 bases). Germline V lookup: CDR1 MGHRA, CDR2 YSYEKL. The CDR3 spans 16 residues. V was clipped by 1 base and J by 2 bases, with 15 bases between them. CDR3 coding DNA: TGCGCCAGCAGCCAAGGGGCGGGGAGTTGGGCCTACGAGCAGTACTTC. It specifies CASSQGAGSWAYEQYF.

This clonotype was seen only a few times. This chain joins TRBV2 and TRBJ2-2; a possible D gene is TRBD1 (6 bases). Germline lookup yields CDR1 SNHLY and CDR2 FYNNEI. V gave up 6 bases and J gave up 1 base, with 15 bases separating them. CDR3 size: 16 residues. The CDR3 DNA reads as TGTGCCAGCAGCCCCACAGGGAGCAGGAACACCGGGGAGCTGTTTTTT. Translation: CASSPTGSRNTGELFF.

The table lists this clonotype with a few counts. The rearrangement links TRBV4-1 to TRBJ2-5; 10 bases align to TRBD1. This CDR3 comprises 15 residues. J lost 4 bases, V lost 4 bases, and 6 bases had no gene match. Per germline, CDR1 MGHRA and CDR2 YSYEKL. The CDR3 protein is CASSPGQGVGETQYF. In DNA, the CDR3 is TGCGCCAGCAGCCCCGGACAGGGGGTGGGAGAGACCCAGTACTTC.

In its sample, this clonotype was seen a few times. J is TRBJ1-3 and V is TRBV5-1, with a weak D call TRBD1 (6 bases). This CDR3 is built from 17 residues. Trimming took off 0 bases at V and 6 bases at J, with 19 bases between the two ends. The germline V gene has CDR1 SGHRS and CDR2 YFSETQ. The DNA for the CDR3 is TGCGCCAGCAGCTTGGCGGGGGGCAGGCTCGGCACAAACACCATATATTTT. It is translated as CASSLAGGRLGTNTIYF.

The chain carries TRBV12-3 or TRBV12-4 and TRBJ2-2, with 7 nucleotides matching TRBD2. V lost 0 bases, J lost 4 bases, and 2 bases stayed unmatched. The CDR3 loop spans 15 amino acids. The CDR3 protein is CASSLAGGVTGELFF. DNA for the CDR3: TGTGCCAGCAGTTTAGCGGGAGGGGTCACCGGGGAGCTGTTTTTT.

This clonotype was counted between two and nine times. The CDR3 loop is CATSPGLASHEQYF. The CDR3 DNA sequence: TGTGCCACCTCACCGGGACTAGCGTCCCACGAGCAGTACTTC. The chain couples TRBV12-3 or TRBV12-4 to TRBJ2-7, with TRBD2 identical over 10 bases. The CDR3 has 14 amino acids. V gave up 10 bases and J gave up 5 bases; unmatched junction bases: 11.

This clonotype came up a few times. The germline gene is not matched at one end of the junction; a read error may be the cause. The chain links TRBV14 to TRBJ2-1; D is unresolved. The CDR3 is 13 amino acids. The germline V gene encodes CDR1 SGHDN and CDR2 FVKESK. The CDR3 DNA is TGTGCCAGCGGCCAGACGGTCTACAATGAGCAGTTCTTC. Protein sequence: CASGQTVYNEQFF.

V usage is TRBV2 and J usage is TRBJ2-1, with 8 bases lining up with TRBD2. The CDR3 extends over 14 amino acids. The V gene end was trimmed by 6 bases and the J gene end by 5 bases; junction bases not matched to a gene: 6. Germline V gene data show CDR1 as SNHLY and CDR2 as FYNNEI. CDR3 DNA: TGTGCCAGCAGCAAGCGGGGGAACGACAATGAGCAGTTCTTC. Residues: CASSKRGNDNEQFF. The full variable domain, completed using reference TRBV2 and TRBJ2-1, is EPEVTQTPSHQVTQMGQEVILRCVPISNHLYFYWYRQILGQKVEFLVSFYNNEISEKSEIFDDQFSVERPDGSNFTLKIRSTKLEDSAMYFCASSKRGNDNEQFFGPGTRLTVL.

In this sample, this clonotype turned up a few times. The rearrangement uses TRBV7-2 and TRBJ2-7; 15 nucleotides agree with TRBD2. The CDR3 totals 15 residues. The germline V gene has CDR1 SGHTA and CDR2 FQGNSA. The ends lost 6 bases at V and 5 bases at J; junction bases unmatched: 5. CDR3 nucleotides: TGTGCCAGCAGAGGACTAGCGGGAGGGCAGAACGAGCAGTACTTC. It translates to CASRGLAGGQNEQYF.